Listed here is a single TCR beta chain. Its antigen remains unknown. Via MiXCR, TCRdb re-called the reads, giving one row per CDR3 protein. Of about 150,000 distinct CDR3 sequences in the sample, about a quarter are singletons; the top ten hold roughly 9.8%. The data originate from a study of T cell repertoires in cytomegalovirus infection. Overall study context: Public TCR beta signature analysis indicated the presence of both CMV infection and matching HLA type. Notes on the study in general: The cumulative frequency of public TCR beta families identified carriers of CMV plus the relevant HLA. Across the ex vivo response, the dominant clonotypes were HLA-C-restricted CMV-specific TCR beta clonotypes.

V dropped 4 bases and J dropped 8 bases, with 26 bases sitting between them. CDR3 length: 17 residues. Sequencing used PBMCs. This receptor was identified in a human donor in good health (CMV status not recorded). Some clones in this sample may be carry-over from other donors' samples. The rearrangement uses TRBV23-1 and TRBJ1-1; tentatively, D is TRBD1 (5 bases). TRBV23-1 is flagged as an ORF with uncertain function. The chain's CDR3 is CASSPPGRPQRRQEAFF. For the CDR3, the DNA is TGCGCCAGCAGTCCACCCGGGCGGCCGCAGAGGAGACAGGAAGCTTTCTTT.